This T cell receptor beta chain was sequenced for a study of T cells in localized non-small cell lung cancer. Notes on the study in general: The study found T cell clonality highest in uninvolved adjacent lung, above tumor. The appearance of a median roughly 58 of the top 100 tumor clones was seen in adjacent lung. Heterogeneity within the tumor remains possible, as just one region underwent sequencing.

Using immunoSEQ multiplex PCR, the repertoire was profiled, and TCRdb retains in-frame clones only, with some absent. The sample shows 2,500 to 3,500 clones, around two fifths of them seen only once. Adjacent lung samples, free of atypia, were obtained at least 2 cm from the tumor margin. Turning to this clone: The target antigen is unknown.

Trimming removed 3 bases from V and 5 bases from J, with 9 bases in between. This CDR3 region has 13 residues. Germline CDR1 is SGHDN and CDR2 is FVKESK. The sequencing here drew on normal lung tissue next to the tumor, taken before any cancer treatment. The clonotype comes from a woman aged 35-75 years with stage I lung adenocarcinoma. The rearrangement links TRBV14 to TRBJ2-3; no clear D. The CDR3 DNA reads as TGTGCCAGCAGCCAGAACCTCCAAGATACGCAGTATTTT. This codes for CASSQNLQDTQYF.